The clone carrying this T cell receptor (beta chain) was counted many times. This sample was included in a study of prognosis after radiotherapy for stage I lung cancer. No patient had prior chemotherapy, radiotherapy or other malignancies, and all were node-negative on CT and PET/CT. From genomic DNA, two-round multiplex PCR was used to amplify TCR beta CDR3. Primers specific to each TRBV and TRBJ gene drove first-round PCR. TCRdb analysed the multiplex PCR reads with MiXCR anew, one entry per CDR3 protein. The data hold fewer than 15,000 distinct CDR3 sequences, with approximately 45% observed a single time. The source material was PBMCs, sampled before or after stereotactic body radiation therapy (not recorded which). The sequence was collected from a donor over 45 with non-small cell lung cancer.

The CDR3 DNA follows: TGTGCCAGCAGCCGAGGACTAGCGGGATCCTCCAGCGGGGAGCTGTTTTTT. Translation gives CASSRGLAGSSSGELFF. The chain has TRBV7-2 and TRBJ2-2, with 12 positions matching TRBD2. The CDR3 contains 17 residues. The junction had 11 bases not matched to a gene; V was cut back by 5 bases and J by 7 bases. In germline, CDR1 is SGHTA, CDR2 FQGNSA.